The rows below give T cell receptor beta chains drawn from one sample of a study of a mutant IDH1 vaccine in newly diagnosed glioma. The repertoire was sequenced with immunoSEQ multiplex PCR; TCRdb's copy has only in-frame clones and lacks some. Found here are tens of thousands of clones, more than 65% of them singletons; the top ten hold around 5.2%. This specimen was PBMCs, taken from a glioma patient treated with radiotherapy, temozolomide or both. All receptors derive from a man aged 40-49 years with glioma. Some clones in this sample may be carry-over from other donors' samples. Each CDR3 is given with its conserved first and last residue. D genes are given only for firm matches. Only some rows state a clone size, as once, few, many or a class for expanded clones.

d_gene: -
abundance: -
v_gene: TRBV20-1
j_gene: TRBJ2-7
CDR3aa: CSADGHYEQYF
CDR3nt: TGCAGTGCCGACGGACACTACGAGCAGTACTTC

d_gene: -
abundance: -
v_gene: TRBV5-6
j_gene: TRBJ1-1
CDR3aa: CASSLALNTEAFF
CDR3nt: TGTGCCAGCAGCTTAGCGCTGAACACTGAAGCTTTCTTT

d_gene: -
abundance: -
v_gene: TRBV30
j_gene: TRBJ1-5
CDR3aa: CAWSVEFNQPQHF
CDR3nt: TGTGCCTGGAGTGTAGAGTTCAATCAGCCCCAGCATTTT

d_gene: TRBD1
abundance: few
v_gene: TRBV19
j_gene: TRBJ1-5
CDR3aa: CASRTGRNQPQHF
CDR3nt: TGTGCCAGCAGGACAGGGAGGAATCAGCCCCAGCATTTT

d_gene: -
abundance: -
v_gene: TRBV5-6
j_gene: TRBJ2-3
CDR3aa: CASSGITDTQYF
CDR3nt: TGTGCCAGCAGCGGAATTACAGATACGCAGTATTTT

d_gene: -
abundance: few
v_gene: TRBV2
j_gene: TRBJ1-2
CDR3aa: CATALDLNYGYTF
CDR3nt: TGTGCCACTGCGCTCGACCTTAACTATGGCTACACCTTC

d_gene: -
abundance: -
v_gene: TRBV2
j_gene: TRBJ1-3
CDR3aa: CATLGSGNTIYF
CDR3nt: TGTGCCACCCTTGGGTCTGGAAACACCATATATTTT

d_gene: -
abundance: -
v_gene: TRBV6-5
j_gene: TRBJ2-5
CDR3aa: CASRPPQGGETQYF
CDR3nt: TGTGCCAGCAGACCTCCCCAGGGCGGAGAGACCCAGTACTTC

d_gene: TRBD1
abundance: -
v_gene: TRBV25-1
j_gene: TRBJ1-5
CDR3aa: CASSEGQGVRPQHF
CDR3nt: TGTGCCAGCAGTGAGGGACAGGGAGTAAGGCCCCAGCATTTT

d_gene: TRBD1
abundance: once
v_gene: TRBV5-4
j_gene: TRBJ1-6
CDR3aa: CASKDRGLGSNSPLHF
CDR3nt: TGTGCCAGCAAGGACAGGGGGCTTGGTTCTAATTCACCCCTCCACTTT

d_gene: -
abundance: -
v_gene: TRBV5-1
j_gene: TRBJ2-3
CDR3aa: CASSFGPTDTQYF
CDR3nt: TGCGCCAGCAGCTTCGGCCCTACAGATACGCAGTATTTT

d_gene: -
abundance: -
v_gene: TRBV5-1
j_gene: TRBJ1-2
CDR3aa: CASSLETGRYGYTF
CDR3nt: TGCGCCAGCAGCCTCGAAACAGGGCGCTATGGCTACACCTTC

d_gene: -
abundance: -
v_gene: TRBV5-1
j_gene: TRBJ1-2
CDR3aa: CASTVDGSYGYTF
CDR3nt: TGCGCCAGCACCGTGGACGGGAGCTATGGCTACACCTTC

d_gene: -
abundance: -
v_gene: TRBV19
j_gene: TRBJ1-5
CDR3aa: CASSFQTGGRNQPQHF
CDR3nt: TGTGCCAGTAGTTTCCAAACCGGAGGGAGGAATCAGCCCCAGCATTTT

d_gene: -
abundance: few
v_gene: TRBV10-3
j_gene: TRBJ1-2
CDR3aa: CAIGDLGDVGYTF
CDR3nt: TGTGCCATAGGGGATCTCGGGGACGTTGGCTACACCTTC

d_gene: -
abundance: -
v_gene: TRBV4-1
j_gene: TRBJ1-1
CDR3aa: CASSPPGERNTEAFF
CDR3nt: TGCGCCAGCAGCCCGCCCGGGGAGAGGAACACTGAAGCTTTCTTT

d_gene: -
abundance: -
v_gene: TRBV18
j_gene: TRBJ1-2
CDR3aa: CASSPLPPQEQGYGYTF
CDR3nt: TGTGCCAGCTCACCCCTCCCCCCACAGGAACAGGGCTATGGCTACACCTTC

d_gene: -
abundance: few
v_gene: TRBV4-2
j_gene: TRBJ1-5
CDR3aa: CASSQVERAQPQHF
CDR3nt: TGTGCCAGCAGCCAAGTAGAGCGGGCTCAGCCCCAGCATTTT

d_gene: -
abundance: few
v_gene: TRBV27
j_gene: TRBJ1-5
CDR3aa: CASSLYRNQPQHF
CDR3nt: TGTGCCAGCAGTTTATACCGTAATCAGCCCCAGCATTTT

d_gene: -
abundance: -
v_gene: TRBV6-5
j_gene: TRBJ1-1
CDR3aa: CASSSDKNTEAFF
CDR3nt: TGTGCCAGCAGTTCAGACAAGAACACTGAAGCTTTCTTT

d_gene: -
abundance: -
v_gene: TRBV14
j_gene: TRBJ1-2
CDR3aa: CASSQDLGENGYTF
CDR3nt: TGTGCCAGCAGCCAAGATCTCGGGGAGAATGGCTACACCTTC

d_gene: -
abundance: -
v_gene: TRBV19
j_gene: TRBJ1-5
CDR3aa: CASSPRGAYSNQPQHF
CDR3nt: TGTGCCAGTAGTCCGCGTGGAGCTTATAGCAATCAGCCCCAGCATTTT

d_gene: -
abundance: -
v_gene: TRBV7-9
j_gene: TRBJ1-5
CDR3aa: CASSPGLSNQPQHF
CDR3nt: TGTGCCAGCAGCCCCGGGCTTAGCAATCAGCCCCAGCATTTT

d_gene: TRBD1
abundance: -
v_gene: TRBV18
j_gene: TRBJ1-4
CDR3aa: CASSRGGGEKLFF
CDR3nt: TGTGCCAGCTCACGAGGGGGCGGTGAAAAACTGTTTTTT